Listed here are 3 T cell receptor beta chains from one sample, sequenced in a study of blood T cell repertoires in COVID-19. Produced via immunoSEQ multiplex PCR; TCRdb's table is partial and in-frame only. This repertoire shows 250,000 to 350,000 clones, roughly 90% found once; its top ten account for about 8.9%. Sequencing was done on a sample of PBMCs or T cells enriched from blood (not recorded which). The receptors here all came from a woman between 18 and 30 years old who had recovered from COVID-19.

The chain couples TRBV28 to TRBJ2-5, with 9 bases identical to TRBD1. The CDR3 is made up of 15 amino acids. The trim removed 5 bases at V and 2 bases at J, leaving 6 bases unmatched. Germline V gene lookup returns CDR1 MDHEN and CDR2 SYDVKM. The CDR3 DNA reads TGTGCCAGCAGTGCCCCGGGACAGGGACAAGAGACCCAGTACTTC. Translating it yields CASSAPGQGQETQYF.

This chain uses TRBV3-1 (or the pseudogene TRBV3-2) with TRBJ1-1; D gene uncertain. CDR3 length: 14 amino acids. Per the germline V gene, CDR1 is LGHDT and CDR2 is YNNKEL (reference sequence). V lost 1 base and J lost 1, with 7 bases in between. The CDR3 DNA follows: TGTGCCAGCAGCCAAGCTCAGTGGAACACTGAAGCTTTCTTT. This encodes CASSQAQWNTEAFF.

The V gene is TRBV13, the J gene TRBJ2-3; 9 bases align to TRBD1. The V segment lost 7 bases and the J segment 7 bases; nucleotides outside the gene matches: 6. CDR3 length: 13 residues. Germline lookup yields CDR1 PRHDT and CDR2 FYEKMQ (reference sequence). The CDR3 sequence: CASKRQGDHTQYF. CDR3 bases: TGTGCCAGCAAACGACAGGGGGATCATACGCAGTATTTT.